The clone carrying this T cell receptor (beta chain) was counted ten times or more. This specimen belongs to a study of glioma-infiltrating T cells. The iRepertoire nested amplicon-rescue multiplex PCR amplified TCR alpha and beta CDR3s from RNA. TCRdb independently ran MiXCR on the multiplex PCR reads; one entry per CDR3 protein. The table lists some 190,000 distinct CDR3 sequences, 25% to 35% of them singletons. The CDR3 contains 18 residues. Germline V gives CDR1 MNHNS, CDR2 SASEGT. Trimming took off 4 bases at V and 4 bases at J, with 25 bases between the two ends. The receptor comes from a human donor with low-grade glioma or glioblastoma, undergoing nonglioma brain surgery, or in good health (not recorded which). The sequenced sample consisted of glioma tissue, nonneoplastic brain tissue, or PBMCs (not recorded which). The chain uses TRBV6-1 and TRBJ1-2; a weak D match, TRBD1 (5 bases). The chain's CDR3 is CASSGVTGTTYPSYGYTF. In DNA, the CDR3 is TGTGCCAGCAGTGGGGTCACAGGAACCACATACCCCTCCTATGGCTACACCTTC.